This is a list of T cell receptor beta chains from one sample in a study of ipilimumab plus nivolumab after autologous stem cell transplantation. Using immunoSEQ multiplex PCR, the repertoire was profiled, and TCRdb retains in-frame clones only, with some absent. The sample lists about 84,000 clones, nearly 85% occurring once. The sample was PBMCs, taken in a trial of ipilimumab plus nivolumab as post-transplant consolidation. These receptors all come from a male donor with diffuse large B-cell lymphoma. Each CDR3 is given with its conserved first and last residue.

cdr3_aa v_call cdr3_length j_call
CASSEVALKPGRRGGQPQHF TRBV6-1 20 TRBJ1-5
CATSRGGSGGQGKTQYF TRBV15 17 TRBJ2-5
CASSSTQGRGQPQHF TRBV6-5 15 TRBJ1-5
CASSYTSGGPYEQYF TRBV6-6 15 TRBJ2-7
CASSRPDMAGASHEQYF TRBV6-4 17 TRBJ2-7
CASSLGHLQETQYF TRBV5-1 14 TRBJ2-5
CASSSPGTDYSNQPQHF TRBV27 17 TRBJ1-5
CASSEAVRGRGIYF TRBV6-1 14 TRBJ1-3
CASSLAGTGWYEQYF TRBV7-2 15 TRBJ2-7
CASSQQGYNEQFF TRBV4-2 13 TRBJ2-1
CASREGATDTQYF TRBV19 13 TRBJ2-3